A single sample gave rise to the 9 T cell receptor beta chains below, sequenced in a study of T cells in Graves' hyperthyroidism and ophthalmopathy. Using RNA transcripts as the source, TCR beta CDR3 regions were amplified. Initially, a first-round RT-PCR of the TCR CDR3 employed the HTBI primer set. TCRdb redid the calling of the multiplex PCR reads with MiXCR, one entry per CDR3 protein. Of 550,000 to 600,000 distinct CDR3 sequences in the sample, over 15% were seen once. Sequences were obtained from blood. These receptor sequences come from a woman in her late teens or twenties with Graves' hyperthyroidism.

Ten or more counts support this clonotype. The V call is TRBV10-3, the J call TRBJ1-1, with a possible D match to TRBD1 (5 bases). This CDR3 contains 15 residues. The germline gives CDR1 ENHRY, CDR2 SYGVKD. V gave up 2 bases and J gave up 0 bases, with 10 bases separating them. CDR3 in amino acids: CAISEGAAVNTEAFF. The CDR3 DNA follows: TGTGCCATCAGTGAGGGGGCGGCGGTGAACACTGAAGCTTTCTTT.

CDR3 in amino acids: CATSRGLEETQYF. The CDR3 region has the DNA TGTGCCACCAGCAGAGGACTAGAAGAGACCCAGTACTTC. The rearrangement uses TRBV15 and TRBJ2-5, with D possibly TRBD2 on 6 matching bases. The V and J ends lost 1 base and 3 bases respectively, with 6 bases between them. The CDR3 loop spans 13 amino acids. CDR1 is LNHNV and CDR2 is YYDKDF in the germline V gene (reference sequence).

This clonotype was seen ten or more times. The chain uses TRBV27 and TRBJ1-1; D remains unclear. CDR1 is MNHEY and CDR2 is SMNVEV in the germline V gene (reference sequence). The V gene lost 1 base and the J gene lost 1 base, with 10 bases spanning the gap. The CDR3 contains 15 residues. The DNA of the CDR3 is TGTGCCAGCAGTTTATTGGGTCAGAAGAACACTGAAGCTTTCTTT. Its protein is CASSLLGQKNTEAFF.

This clonotype appeared once. This sequence may be a read error, since a much larger clone differs from it by one base. The chain couples TRBV3-1 to TRBJ2-7; 7 bases fit TRBD1. The length of the CDR3 is 15 residues. CDR1 is LGHDT and CDR2 is YNNKEL in the germline V gene (reference sequence). This CDR3 is CASSQETGNSYELYF. The CDR3 region has the DNA TGTGCCAGCAGCCAGGAGACAGGGAACTCCTACGAGCTGTACTTC.

This clonotype has more than one count but fewer than ten. The rearrangement joins TRBV7-9 to TRBJ1-1, with TRBD1 matching 8 bases. The CDR3 spans 13 residues. Germline V CDR1 and CDR2: SEHNR, FQNEAQ (reference sequence). Losses at the gene ends were 3 bases for V and 6 bases for J; bases not matched to a gene: 3. The CDR3: CASSFDRGAEAFF. CDR3 sequence (DNA): TGTGCCAGCAGCTTCGACAGGGGCGCTGAAGCTTTCTTT.

The table lists this clonotype with many counts. The chain has TRBV2 and TRBJ2-7; D possibly corresponds to TRBD1 (5 bases). Deletions cut 1 base from V and 3 bases from J, with 13 bases between. This CDR3 spans 15 amino acids. CDR1 and CDR2 (germline): SNHLY, FYNNEI. The CDR3 DNA follows: TGTGCCAGCAGTGAAGGGGCAGGGCAGCTCTACGAGCAGTACTTC. It yields the protein CASSEGAGQLYEQYF.

Ten or more counts support this clonotype. The rearrangement links TRBV7-2 to TRBJ2-3; 7 bases fit TRBD1. The ends lost 5 bases at V and 2 bases at J; junction bases unmatched: 7. This CDR3 has 15 amino acids. Looked up from germline, CDR1 is SGHTA and CDR2 is FQGNSA. The CDR3 loop is CASSLTGLDTDTQYF. The CDR3 DNA follows: TGTGCCAGCAGCCTGACAGGGTTGGACACAGATACGCAGTATTTT.

V gene TRBV27 combines with J gene TRBJ1-1, with D unclear. Germline values: CDR1 MNHEY, CDR2 SMNVEV (reference sequence). The CDR3 is 17 amino acids. The V end was cut by 5 bases, the J end by 6 bases, with 25 bases between. The CDR3 sequence: CASSRRVGGQGVPEAFF. In DNA form, the CDR3 reads TGTGCCAGCAGTAGAAGGGTGGGAGGGCAAGGAGTACCTGAAGCTTTCTTT.

This clonotype appeared many times. CDR3 sequence reads: CASNGRMSTGELFF. In DNA, the CDR3 is TGTGCCAGCAATGGGAGGATGAGCACCGGGGAGCTGTTTTTT. This chain joins TRBV2 and TRBJ2-2; tentatively, D is TRBD2 (6 bases). Germline values: CDR1 SNHLY, CDR2 FYNNEI. Trimming removed 7 bases at V and 4 bases at J, with 13 bases between. The CDR3 is made up of 14 amino acids.